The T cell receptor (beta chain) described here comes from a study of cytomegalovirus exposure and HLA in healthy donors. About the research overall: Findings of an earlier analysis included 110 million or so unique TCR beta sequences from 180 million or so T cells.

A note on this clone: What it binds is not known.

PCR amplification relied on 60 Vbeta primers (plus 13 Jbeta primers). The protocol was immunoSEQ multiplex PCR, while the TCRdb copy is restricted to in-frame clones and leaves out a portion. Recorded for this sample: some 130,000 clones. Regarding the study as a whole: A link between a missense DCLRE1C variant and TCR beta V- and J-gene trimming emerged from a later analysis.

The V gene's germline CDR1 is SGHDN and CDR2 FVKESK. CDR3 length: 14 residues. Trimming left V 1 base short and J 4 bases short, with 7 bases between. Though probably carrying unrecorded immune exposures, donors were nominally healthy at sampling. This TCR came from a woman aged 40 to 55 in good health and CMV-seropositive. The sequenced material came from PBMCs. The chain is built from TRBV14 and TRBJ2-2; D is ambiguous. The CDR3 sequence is CASSQARFTGELFF. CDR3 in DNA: TGTGCCAGCAGCCAAGCCAGGTTCACCGGGGAGCTGTTTTTT.